These T cell receptor beta chains were read from a single sample in a study of T cells expressing NK-cell markers. TCRdb reprocessed the 5' RACE reads and keeps a single row for each CDR3 protein, giving no DNA. Found here are roughly 300,000 distinct CDR3 sequences; the top ten clones hold more than 3.5%. Input material: blood T cells: a sorted CD56 or NKG2C T cell subset, CD4+ or CD8+ T cells, or bulk PBMC T cells (not recorded which). The receptor set was obtained from a woman between 18 and 69 years old in good health. The CDR3 runs from the conserved cysteine through the conserved F or W.

v_call: TRBV4-2; j_call: TRBJ1-6; cdr3_aa: CASSLQPTGGIQGTDAPLHF
v_call: TRBV7-2; j_call: TRBJ1-3; cdr3_aa: CASSLGPAPGNTIYF
v_call: TRBV11-2; j_call: TRBJ2-3; cdr3_aa: CASSKPNRAMRDTQYF
v_call: TRBV20-1; j_call: TRBJ2-7; cdr3_aa: CSARDQGRKREQYF
v_call: TRBV20-1; j_call: TRBJ2-1; cdr3_aa: CSARPGQAYNEQFF
v_call: TRBV12-3/TRBV12-4; j_call: TRBJ2-4; cdr3_aa: CASSPGDRRTKNIQYF
v_call: TRBV5-1; j_call: TRBJ1-2; cdr3_aa: CASSLDQGNYGYTF
v_call: TRBV18; j_call: TRBJ2-4; cdr3_aa: CASSPRDRGRFGDKNIQYF
v_call: TRBV20-1; j_call: TRBJ2-7; cdr3_aa: CSADSPGRSYEQYF
v_call: TRBV3-1; j_call: TRBJ1-4; cdr3_aa: CASSQGGGQIGKLFF
v_call: TRBV29-1; j_call: TRBJ2-4; cdr3_aa: CSVDGLAGFKNIQYF
v_call: TRBV7-9; j_call: TRBJ2-2; cdr3_aa: CASSFLRPRGTPGELFF
v_call: TRBV6-5; j_call: TRBJ1-2; cdr3_aa: CASSSRVGYTF
v_call: TRBV5-6; j_call: TRBJ1-2; cdr3_aa: CASKPGHSYGYTF
v_call: TRBV24-1; j_call: TRBJ2-1; cdr3_aa: CATSERGRVYNEQFF
v_call: TRBV7-2; j_call: TRBJ1-5; cdr3_aa: CASSLRQGGINQPQHF
v_call: TRBV4-3; j_call: TRBJ2-5; cdr3_aa: CASSRQTSGDQETQYF
v_call: TRBV20-1; j_call: TRBJ1-1; cdr3_aa: CSARDRTRNTEAFF
v_call: TRBV10-2; j_call: TRBJ1-2; cdr3_aa: CASSDGGRYGYTF
v_call: TRBV28; j_call: TRBJ2-2; cdr3_aa: CASSFGSGTSNTGELFF
v_call: TRBV2; j_call: TRBJ1-4; cdr3_aa: CASSVGGPNEKLFF
v_call: TRBV12-3/TRBV12-4; j_call: TRBJ1-1; cdr3_aa: CASSLDWGRVNTEAFF
v_call: TRBV12-3/TRBV12-4; j_call: TRBJ2-2; cdr3_aa: CAGQHRGRGELFF
v_call: TRBV5-1; j_call: TRBJ2-1; cdr3_aa: CASSLERRMQFF
v_call: TRBV7-2; j_call: TRBJ2-7; cdr3_aa: CASSQQTSGKVEQYF
v_call: TRBV4-3; j_call: TRBJ2-3; cdr3_aa: CASSQPGFDGTDTQYF
v_call: TRBV20-1; j_call: TRBJ2-7; cdr3_aa: CSARDGSSYEQYF
v_call: TRBV5-1; j_call: TRBJ2-1; cdr3_aa: CASSFRGRAEYNEQFF
v_call: TRBV12-3/TRBV12-4; j_call: TRBJ2-1; cdr3_aa: CASSRSGGSYNEQFF
v_call: TRBV5-1; j_call: TRBJ2-1; cdr3_aa: CASRGSAGESGNEQFF
v_call: TRBV12-3/TRBV12-4; j_call: TRBJ1-6; cdr3_aa: CASSFDRGMNSPLHF
v_call: TRBV11-2; j_call: TRBJ2-2; cdr3_aa: CASSAQSTGELFF
v_call: TRBV6-1; j_call: TRBJ2-1; cdr3_aa: CASSEAIPLITNEQFF
v_call: TRBV7-8; j_call: TRBJ2-7; cdr3_aa: CASSFTSGSTHEQYF
v_call: TRBV4-1; j_call: TRBJ2-1; cdr3_aa: CASSQDQLAGGNNEQFF
v_call: TRBV2; j_call: TRBJ2-1; cdr3_aa: CASRLLAGGPGEQFF
v_call: TRBV7-2; j_call: TRBJ2-7; cdr3_aa: CASSLVRGTERYF
v_call: TRBV7-9; j_call: TRBJ1-1; cdr3_aa: CASSLDRGQAFF
v_call: TRBV5-1; j_call: TRBJ2-3; cdr3_aa: CASSGTTDTQYF
v_call: TRBV11-2; j_call: TRBJ2-5; cdr3_aa: CASSLRWEVQETQYF
v_call: TRBV12-3/TRBV12-4; j_call: TRBJ2-1; cdr3_aa: CASSLPGGGSYNEQFF
v_call: TRBV19; j_call: TRBJ2-2; cdr3_aa: CASSYRGRKGTGELFF
v_call: TRBV5-4; j_call: TRBJ2-3; cdr3_aa: CASSLGTGVSDTQYF
v_call: TRBV6-5; j_call: TRBJ1-5; cdr3_aa: CASSYSGTGGQPQHF
v_call: TRBV24-1; j_call: TRBJ2-5; cdr3_aa: CATSELAGGHETQYF
v_call: TRBV6-1; j_call: TRBJ2-5; cdr3_aa: CASSAGTGVETQYF
v_call: TRBV5-5; j_call: TRBJ2-1; cdr3_aa: CATPGLAFNEQFF
v_call: TRBV20-1; j_call: TRBJ2-3; cdr3_aa: CSARTRDRRTDTQYF
v_call: TRBV12-3/TRBV12-4; j_call: TRBJ2-1; cdr3_aa: CASTSGTGVYNEQFF
v_call: TRBV29-1; j_call: TRBJ1-4; cdr3_aa: CSVRDRGGEKLFF
v_call: TRBV12-5; j_call: TRBJ2-1; cdr3_aa: CASGSPTSDEQFF